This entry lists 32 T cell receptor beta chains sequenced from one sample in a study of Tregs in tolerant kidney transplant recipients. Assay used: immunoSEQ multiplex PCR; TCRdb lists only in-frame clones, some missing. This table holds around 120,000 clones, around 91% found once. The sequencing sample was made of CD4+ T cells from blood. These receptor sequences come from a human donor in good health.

This CDR3 reads CASSLAGTDYLPTQYF. Written as DNA, the CDR3 is TGCGCCAGCAGCTTGGCCGGGACGGATTACCTTCCTACGCAGTATTTT. The chain has TRBV5-1 and TRBJ2-3, with D perhaps matching TRBD1 or TRBD2 (5 bases each). Trimming took off 0 bases at V and 8 bases at J, with 19 bases between the two ends. This CDR3 contains 16 residues. Germline V gene lookup returns CDR1 SGHRS and CDR2 YFSETQ.

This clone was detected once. CDR3 residues: CAWTGTETMNTEAFF. DNA for the CDR3: TGTGCCTGGACCGGGACAGAAACAATGAACACTGAAGCTTTCTTT. The V and J genes are TRBV30 and TRBJ1-1, with TRBD1 matching over 7 bases. The CDR3 is 15 amino acids. V lost 4 bases and J lost 0; bases outside the gene matches: 8. Germline lookup yields CDR1 GTSNPN and CDR2 SVGIG (reference sequence). Full variable domain (rest looked up from reference TRBV30 and TRBJ1-1): SQTIHQWPATLVQPVGSPLSLECTVEGTSNPNLYWYRQAAGRGLQLLFYSVGIGQISSEVPQNLSASRPQDRQFILSSKKLLLSDSGFYLCAWTGTETMNTEAFFGQGTRLTVV.

The DNA of the CDR3 is TGTGCCAGTAGTAGGCTACAGAGCTCCTACAATGAGCAGTTCTTC. Translating gives CASSRLQSSYNEQFF. The chain combines TRBV19 with TRBJ2-1; D gene ambiguous. Looked up from germline, CDR1 is LNHDA and CDR2 is SQIVND (reference sequence). Deletions cut 4 bases from V and 0 bases from J, with 10 bases between. The CDR3 spans 15 residues.

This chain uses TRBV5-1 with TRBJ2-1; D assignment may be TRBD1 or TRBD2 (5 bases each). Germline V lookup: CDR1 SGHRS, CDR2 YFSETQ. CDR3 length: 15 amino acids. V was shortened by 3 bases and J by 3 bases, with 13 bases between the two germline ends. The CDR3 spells CASSYRDPGYNEQFF. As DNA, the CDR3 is TGCGCCAGCAGCTACCGGGACCCGGGCTACAATGAGCAGTTCTTC.

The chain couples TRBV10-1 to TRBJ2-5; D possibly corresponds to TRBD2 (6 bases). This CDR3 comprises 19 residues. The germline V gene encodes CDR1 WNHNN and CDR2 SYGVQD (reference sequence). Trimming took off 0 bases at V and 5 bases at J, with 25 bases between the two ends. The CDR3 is CASSESKGRDSSKTETQYF. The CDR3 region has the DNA TGCGCCAGCAGTGAGTCCAAGGGCCGGGACTCAAGCAAGACGGAGACCCAGTACTTC.

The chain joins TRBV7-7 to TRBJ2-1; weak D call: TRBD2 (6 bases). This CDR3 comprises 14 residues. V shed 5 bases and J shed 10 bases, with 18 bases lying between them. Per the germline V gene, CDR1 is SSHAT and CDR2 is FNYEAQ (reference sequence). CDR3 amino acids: CASSRGTGDGEQFF. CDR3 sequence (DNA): TGTGCCAGCAGCCGCGGGACGGGAGATGGGGAGCAGTTCTTC.

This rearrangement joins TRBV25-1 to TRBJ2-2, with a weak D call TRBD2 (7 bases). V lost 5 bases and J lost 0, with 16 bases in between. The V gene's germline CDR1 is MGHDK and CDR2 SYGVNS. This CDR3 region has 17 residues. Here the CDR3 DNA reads TGTGCCAGCAGTAAAAAGTGGCGGGGGCCGAACACCGGGGAGCTGTTTTTT. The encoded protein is CASSKKWRGPNTGELFF.

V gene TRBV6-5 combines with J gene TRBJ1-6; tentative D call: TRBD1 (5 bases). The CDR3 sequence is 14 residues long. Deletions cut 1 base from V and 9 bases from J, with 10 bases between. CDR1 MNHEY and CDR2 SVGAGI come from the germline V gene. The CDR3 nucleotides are TGTGCCAGCAGTTACTACGTCGGGGGTTCACCCCTCCACTTT. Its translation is CASSYYVGGSPLHF.

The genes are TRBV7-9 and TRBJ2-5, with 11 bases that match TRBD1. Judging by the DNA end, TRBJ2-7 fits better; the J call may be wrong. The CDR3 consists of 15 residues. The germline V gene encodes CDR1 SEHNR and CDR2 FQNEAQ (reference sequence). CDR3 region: CASRPRTGGHDEQYF. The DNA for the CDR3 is TGTGCCAGCAGGCCAAGGACAGGGGGCCATGACGAGCAGTACTTC.

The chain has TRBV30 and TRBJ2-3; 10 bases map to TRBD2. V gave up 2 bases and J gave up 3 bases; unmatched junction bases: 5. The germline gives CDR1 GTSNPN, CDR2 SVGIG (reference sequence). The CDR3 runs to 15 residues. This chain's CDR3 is CAWSRLAGVTDTQYF. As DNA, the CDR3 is TGTGCCTGGAGTCGGCTAGCGGGAGTAACAGATACGCAGTATTTT.

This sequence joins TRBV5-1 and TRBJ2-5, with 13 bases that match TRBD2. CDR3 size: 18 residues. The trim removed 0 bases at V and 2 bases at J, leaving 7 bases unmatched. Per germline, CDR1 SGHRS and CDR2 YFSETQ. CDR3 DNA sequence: TGCGCCAGCAGCTTGGCGACTAGCGGGGGGCCGATACAAGAGACCCAGTACTTC. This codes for CASSLATSGGPIQETQYF.

CDR3: CASSVAGGYNQPQHF. CDR3 nucleotide sequence: TGTGCCAGCAGTGTCGCAGGGGGCTACAATCAGCCCCAGCATTTT. The V gene is TRBV2, the J gene TRBJ1-5; 8 bases align to TRBD1. Trimming removed 4 bases from V and 3 bases from J; junction bases left unmatched: 5. CDR1 is SNHLY, CDR2 FYNNEI, per germline. The length of the CDR3 is 15 residues. The full variable domain, completed using reference TRBV2 and TRBJ1-5, is EPEVTQTPSHQVTQMGQEVILRCVPISNHLYFYWYRQILGQKVEFLVSFYNNEISEKSEIFDDQFSVERPDGSNFTLKIRSTKLEDSAMYFCASSVAGGYNQPQHFGDGTRLSIL.

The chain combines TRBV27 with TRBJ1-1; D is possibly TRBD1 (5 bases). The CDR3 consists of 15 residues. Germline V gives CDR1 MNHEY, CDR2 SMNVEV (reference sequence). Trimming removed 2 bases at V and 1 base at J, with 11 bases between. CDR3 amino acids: CASSLQGRTNTEAFF. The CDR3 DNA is TGTGCCAGCAGTTTACAGGGACGGACGAACACTGAAGCTTTCTTT.

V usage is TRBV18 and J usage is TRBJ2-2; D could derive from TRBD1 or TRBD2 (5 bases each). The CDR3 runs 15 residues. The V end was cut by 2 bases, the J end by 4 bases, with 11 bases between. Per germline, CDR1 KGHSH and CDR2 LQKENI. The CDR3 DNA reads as TGTGCCAGCTCACCAATAACTGGGGGCACCGGGGAGCTGTTTTTT. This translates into CASSPITGGTGELFF.

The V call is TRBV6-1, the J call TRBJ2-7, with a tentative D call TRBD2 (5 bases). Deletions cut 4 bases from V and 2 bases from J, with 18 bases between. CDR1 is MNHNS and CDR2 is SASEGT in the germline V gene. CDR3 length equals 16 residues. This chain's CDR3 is CASSAARIPGTYEQYF. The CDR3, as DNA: TGTGCCAGCAGTGCGGCCCGGATACCGGGGACCTACGAGCAGTACTTC.

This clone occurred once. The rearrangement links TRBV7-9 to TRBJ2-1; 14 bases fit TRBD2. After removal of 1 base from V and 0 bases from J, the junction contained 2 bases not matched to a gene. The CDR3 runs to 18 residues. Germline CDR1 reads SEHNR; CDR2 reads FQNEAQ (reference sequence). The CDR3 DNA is TGTGCCAGCAGCTTAGAGGGACTAGCGGGGGCCTCCTACAATGAGCAGTTCTTC. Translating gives CASSLEGLAGASYNEQFF.

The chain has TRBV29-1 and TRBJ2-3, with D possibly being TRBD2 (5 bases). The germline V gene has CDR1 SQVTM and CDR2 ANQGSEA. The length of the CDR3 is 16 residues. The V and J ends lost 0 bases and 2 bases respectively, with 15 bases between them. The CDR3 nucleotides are TGCAGCGTTGAAGATCTCAGAGCCGGGGTCACAGATACGCAGTATTTT. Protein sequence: CSVEDLRAGVTDTQYF.

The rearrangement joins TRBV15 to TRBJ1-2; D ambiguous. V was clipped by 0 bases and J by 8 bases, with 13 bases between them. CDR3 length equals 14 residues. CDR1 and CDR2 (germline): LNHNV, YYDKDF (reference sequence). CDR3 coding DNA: TGTGCCACCAGCAGAGATTTGTCCCCGGGCGGCTACACCTTC. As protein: CATSRDLSPGGYTF.

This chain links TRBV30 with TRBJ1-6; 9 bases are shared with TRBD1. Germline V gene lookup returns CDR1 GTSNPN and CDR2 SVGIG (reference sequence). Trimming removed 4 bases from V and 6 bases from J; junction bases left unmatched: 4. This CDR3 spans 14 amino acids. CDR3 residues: CAWTRDRVNSPLHF. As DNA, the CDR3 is TGTGCCTGGACGAGGGACAGGGTTAATTCACCCCTCCACTTT.

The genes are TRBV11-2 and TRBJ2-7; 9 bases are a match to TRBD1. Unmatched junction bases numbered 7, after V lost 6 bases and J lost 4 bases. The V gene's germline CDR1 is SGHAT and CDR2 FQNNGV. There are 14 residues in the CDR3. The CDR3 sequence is CASRKTGGRYEQYF. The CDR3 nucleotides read TGTGCCAGCAGGAAAACAGGGGGCAGATACGAGCAGTACTTC.

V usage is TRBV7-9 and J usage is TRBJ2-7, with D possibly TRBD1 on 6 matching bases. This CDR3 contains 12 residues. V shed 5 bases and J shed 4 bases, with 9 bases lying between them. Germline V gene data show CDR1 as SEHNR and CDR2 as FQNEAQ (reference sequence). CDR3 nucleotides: TGTGCCAGCAGCCAGGGGATATACGAGCAGTACTTC. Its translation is CASSQGIYEQYF.

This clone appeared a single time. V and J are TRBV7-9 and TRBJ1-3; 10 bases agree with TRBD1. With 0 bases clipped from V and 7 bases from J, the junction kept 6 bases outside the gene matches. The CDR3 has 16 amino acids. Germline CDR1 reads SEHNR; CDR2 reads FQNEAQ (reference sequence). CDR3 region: CASSLAGTGDRNTIYF. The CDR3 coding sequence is TGTGCCAGCAGCTTAGCCGGGACAGGGGATCGGAACACCATATATTTT.

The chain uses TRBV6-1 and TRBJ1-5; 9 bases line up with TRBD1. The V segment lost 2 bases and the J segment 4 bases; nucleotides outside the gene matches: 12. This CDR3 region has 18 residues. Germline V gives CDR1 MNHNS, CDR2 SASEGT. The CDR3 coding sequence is TGTGCCAGCAGTGAACCTAGGACAGGGGCAATCTCAAATCAGCCCCAGCATTTT. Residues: CASSEPRTGAISNQPQHF.

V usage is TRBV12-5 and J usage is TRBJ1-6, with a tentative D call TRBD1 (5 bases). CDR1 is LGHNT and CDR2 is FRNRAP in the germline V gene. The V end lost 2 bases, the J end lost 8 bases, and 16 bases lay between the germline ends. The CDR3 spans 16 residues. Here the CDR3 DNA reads TGTGCTAGTGGTTTGACCACGCGGGGGGTCGATTCACCCCTCCACTTT. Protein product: CASGLTTRGVDSPLHF.

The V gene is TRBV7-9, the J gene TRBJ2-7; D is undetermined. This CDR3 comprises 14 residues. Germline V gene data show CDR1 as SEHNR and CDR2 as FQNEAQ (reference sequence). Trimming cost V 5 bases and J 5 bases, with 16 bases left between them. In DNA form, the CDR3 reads TGTGCCAGCAGCCCCCGGACCAGTAGGCACGAGCAGTACTTC. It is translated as CASSPRTSRHEQYF.

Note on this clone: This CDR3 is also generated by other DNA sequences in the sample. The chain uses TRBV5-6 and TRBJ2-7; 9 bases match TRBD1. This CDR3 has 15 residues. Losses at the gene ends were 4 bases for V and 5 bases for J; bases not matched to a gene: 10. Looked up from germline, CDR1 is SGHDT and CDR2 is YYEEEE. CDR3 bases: TGTGCCAGCAGCCAGCCCGGGACAGGGAAAAACGAGCAGTACTTC. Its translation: CASSQPGTGKNEQYF. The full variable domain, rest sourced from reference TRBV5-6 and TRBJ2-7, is DAGVTQSPTHLIKTRGQQVTLRCSPKSGHDTVSWYQQALGQGPQFIFQYYEEEERQRGNFPDRFSGHQFPNYSSELNVNALLLGDSALYLCASSQPGTGKNEQYFGPGTRLTVT.

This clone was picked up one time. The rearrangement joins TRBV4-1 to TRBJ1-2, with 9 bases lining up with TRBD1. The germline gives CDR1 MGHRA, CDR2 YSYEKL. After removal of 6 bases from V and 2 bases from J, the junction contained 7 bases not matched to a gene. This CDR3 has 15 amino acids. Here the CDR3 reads CASRGTGLPNYGYTF. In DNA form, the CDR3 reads TGCGCCAGCAGAGGGACAGGGCTGCCCAACTATGGCTACACCTTC.

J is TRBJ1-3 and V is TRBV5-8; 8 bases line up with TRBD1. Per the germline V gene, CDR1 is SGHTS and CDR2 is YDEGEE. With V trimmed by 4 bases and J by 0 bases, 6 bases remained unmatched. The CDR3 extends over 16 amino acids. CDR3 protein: CASSHRGAGSGNTIYF. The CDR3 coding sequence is TGTGCCAGCAGCCACAGGGGGGCTGGCTCTGGAAACACCATATATTTT. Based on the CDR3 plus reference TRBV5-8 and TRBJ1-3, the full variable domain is EAGVTQSPTHLIKTRGQQATLRCSPISGHTSVYWYQQALGLGLQFLLWYDEGEERNRGNFPPRFSGRQFPNYSSELNVNALELEDSALYLCASSHRGAGSGNTIYFGEGSWLTVV.

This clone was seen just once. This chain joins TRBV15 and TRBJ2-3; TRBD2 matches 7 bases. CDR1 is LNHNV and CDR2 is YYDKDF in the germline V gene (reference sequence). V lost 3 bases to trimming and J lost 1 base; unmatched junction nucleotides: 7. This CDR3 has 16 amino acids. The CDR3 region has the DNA TGTGCCACCAGCAGGAGTCTAGCGGTAGGCACAGATACGCAGTATTTT. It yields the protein CATSRSLAVGTDTQYF.

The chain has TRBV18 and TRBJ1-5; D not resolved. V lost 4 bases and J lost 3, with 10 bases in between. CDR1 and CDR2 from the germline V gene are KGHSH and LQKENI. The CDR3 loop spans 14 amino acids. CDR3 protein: CASSRAAFNQPQHF. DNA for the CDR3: TGTGCCAGCTCACGGGCAGCCTTCAATCAGCCCCAGCATTTT.

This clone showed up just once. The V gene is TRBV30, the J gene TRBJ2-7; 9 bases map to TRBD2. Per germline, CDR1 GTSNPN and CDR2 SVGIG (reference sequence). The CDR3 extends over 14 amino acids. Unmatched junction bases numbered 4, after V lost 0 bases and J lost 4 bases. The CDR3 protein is CAWSVGGLAYEQYF. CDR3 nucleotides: TGTGCCTGGAGTGTAGGGGGACTAGCTTACGAGCAGTACTTC.

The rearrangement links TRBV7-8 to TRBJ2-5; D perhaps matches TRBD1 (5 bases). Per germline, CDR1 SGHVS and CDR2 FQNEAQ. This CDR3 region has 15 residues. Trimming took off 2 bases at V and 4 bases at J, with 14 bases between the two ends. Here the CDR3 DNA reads TGTGCCAGCAGCTTAAAGACAGAAAGGCTAGAGACCCAGTACTTC. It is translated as CASSLKTERLETQYF.